Ten or more counts support the clone carrying this T cell receptor (beta chain). Antigen unknown. The data are from a study of Graves' ophthalmopathy and Graves' hyperthyroidism. Study conclusions and caveats: Blood repertoires reportedly contained most expanded thyroid clonotypes above 0.001 frequency.

The authors amplified TCR beta CDR3 regions, and they did so from RNA transcripts for repertoire sequencing. An opening RT-PCR round employed HTBI primers and preceded a second-round multiplex PCR. TCRdb reanalysed the multiplex PCR reads using MiXCR and keeps one entry per CDR3 protein. The sample yields around 600,000 distinct CDR3 sequences, approximately 39% seen once. The CDR3 is made up of 14 amino acids. The germline gives CDR1 SQVTM, CDR2 ANQGSEA. J lost 4 bases, V lost 7 bases, and 9 bases had no gene match. V is TRBV29-1 and J is TRBJ1-3, with 8 positions matching TRBD1. This clonotype was obtained from an adult man with Graves' ophthalmopathy. Specimen: peripheral blood. In nucleotides, the CDR3 is TGCAGCGCCTTGGACAGGGTGTCCGGAAACACCATATATTTT. It encodes CSALDRVSGNTIYF.